These T cell receptor beta chains were read from a single sample in a study of blood T cell repertoires in COVID-19. Libraries were prepared by immunoSEQ multiplex PCR; TCRdb keeps only in-frame clonotypes and omits some of them. Found here are roughly 200,000 clones, roughly 89% of them singletons; the top ten hold around 0.63%. Sequencing was performed on peripheral blood. The receptors originated from a man in his fifties or sixties with acute or convalescent COVID-19. Both conserved end residues are part of each CDR3. A D gene is named only where the DNA matches it firmly. Size is omitted from some rows. Given values are once, few, many or a class for expanded clones.

j_gene: TRBJ1-6; abundance: -; d_gene: TRBD1; v_gene: TRBV3-1/TRBV3-2; CDR3aa: CASSQAPGQPYNSPLHF; CDR3nt: TGTGCCAGCAGCCAGGCTCCGGGACAGCCTTATAATTCACCCCTCCACTTT
j_gene: TRBJ1-5; abundance: -; d_gene: -; v_gene: TRBV6-2/TRBV6-3; CDR3aa: CASSYRGNSNQPQHF; CDR3nt: TGTGCCAGCAGTTACAGGGGTAATAGCAATCAGCCCCAGCATTTT
j_gene: TRBJ1-1; abundance: medium-sized; d_gene: -; v_gene: TRBV30; CDR3aa: CAWGSTGTEAFF; CDR3nt: TGTGCCTGGGGGAGCACCGGCACTGAAGCTTTCTTT
j_gene: TRBJ2-1; abundance: -; d_gene: TRBD2; v_gene: TRBV5-1; CDR3aa: CASSLAKLTAGAFYDEQFF; CDR3nt: TGCGCCAGCAGCTTGGCCAAGCTGACCGCGGGAGCCTTTTATGATGAGCAGTTCTTC
j_gene: TRBJ2-2; abundance: -; d_gene: -; v_gene: TRBV3-1/TRBV3-2; CDR3aa: CASSHPNRDANTGELFF; CDR3nt: TGTGCCAGCAGCCACCCTAACAGGGACGCGAACACCGGGGAGCTGTTTTTT
j_gene: TRBJ2-5; abundance: -; d_gene: TRBD1; v_gene: TRBV6-6; CDR3aa: CASSYNPGQGRTQYF; CDR3nt: TGTGCCAGCAGTTACAATCCGGGACAGGGGAGGACCCAGTACTTC
j_gene: TRBJ1-2; abundance: -; d_gene: -; v_gene: TRBV4-1; CDR3aa: CASSQDLASYTF; CDR3nt: TGCGCCAGCAGCCAAGATCTAGCGAGCTACACCTTC
j_gene: TRBJ1-2; abundance: -; d_gene: -; v_gene: TRBV27; CDR3aa: CASTATARSYGYTF; CDR3nt: TGTGCCAGCACCGCGACAGCGAGGTCCTATGGCTACACCTTC
j_gene: TRBJ2-3; abundance: -; d_gene: TRBD2; v_gene: TRBV7-9; CDR3aa: CASSLVIAGGTDTQYF; CDR3nt: TGTGCCAGCAGCCTAGTAATAGCGGGGGGCACAGATACGCAGTATTTT
j_gene: TRBJ1-1; abundance: once; d_gene: TRBD1; v_gene: TRBV6-5; CDR3aa: CASNNRGGTEAFF; CDR3nt: TGTGCCAGCAACAACAGGGGCGGCACTGAAGCTTTCTTT
j_gene: TRBJ2-5; abundance: once; d_gene: -; v_gene: TRBV2; CDR3aa: CASKVSNQETQYF; CDR3nt: TGTGCCAGCAAAGTATCTAACCAAGAGACCCAGTACTTC
j_gene: TRBJ2-1; abundance: few; d_gene: TRBD1; v_gene: TRBV10-1; CDR3aa: CASRAGQGLEQFF; CDR3nt: TGCGCCAGCAGAGCTGGACAGGGCCTTGAGCAGTTCTTC
j_gene: TRBJ2-2; abundance: once; d_gene: -; v_gene: TRBV13; CDR3aa: CASSLQNTGELFF; CDR3nt: TGTGCCAGCAGCTTACAGAACACCGGGGAGCTGTTTTTT
j_gene: TRBJ1-4; abundance: -; d_gene: -; v_gene: TRBV7-2; CDR3aa: CASSLQGNANEKLFF; CDR3nt: TGTGCCAGCAGCTTACAGGGGAACGCTAATGAAAAACTGTTTTTT
j_gene: TRBJ1-2; abundance: -; d_gene: -; v_gene: TRBV20-1; CDR3aa: CSARNYGYTF; CDR3nt: TGCAGTGCCAGGAACTATGGCTACACCTTC
j_gene: TRBJ1-2; abundance: -; d_gene: TRBD1; v_gene: TRBV28; CDR3aa: CASSTGAQLANYGYTF; CDR3nt: TGTGCCAGCAGCACAGGGGCCCAGTTAGCTAACTATGGCTACACCTTC
j_gene: TRBJ1-4; abundance: -; d_gene: TRBD1; v_gene: TRBV18; CDR3aa: CASSPGTGILVKLFF; CDR3nt: TGTGCCAGCTCACCAGGGACAGGAATACTTGTAAAACTGTTTTTT
j_gene: TRBJ2-1; abundance: -; d_gene: TRBD1; v_gene: TRBV6-5; CDR3aa: CASSKTGAINEQFF; CDR3nt: TGTGCCAGCAGTAAGACAGGGGCTATTAATGAGCAGTTCTTC
j_gene: TRBJ2-5; abundance: -; d_gene: TRBD2; v_gene: TRBV27; CDR3aa: CASSSRRGVETQYF; CDR3nt: TGTGCCAGCAGTTCCCGCCGGGGGGTAGAGACCCAGTACTTC
j_gene: TRBJ1-3; abundance: -; d_gene: TRBD1; v_gene: TRBV15; CDR3aa: CATSKDRGHGNTIYF; CDR3nt: TGTGCCACCAGCAAAGACAGGGGGCATGGAAACACCATATATTTT
j_gene: TRBJ1-2; abundance: few; d_gene: TRBD1; v_gene: TRBV2; CDR3aa: CASIELGGGYGYTF; CDR3nt: TGTGCCAGCATCGAACTAGGGGGCGGGTATGGCTACACCTTC
j_gene: TRBJ2-7; abundance: -; d_gene: -; v_gene: TRBV3-1/TRBV3-2; CDR3aa: CASSQPERHEQYF; CDR3nt: TGTGCCAGCAGCCAACCCGAGCGCCACGAGCAGTACTTC
j_gene: TRBJ2-5; abundance: once; d_gene: TRBD2; v_gene: TRBV6-2/TRBV6-3; CDR3aa: CASSHTSGGRETQYF; CDR3nt: TGTGCCAGCAGTCATACTAGCGGGGGGCGAGAGACCCAGTACTTC
j_gene: TRBJ1-1; abundance: once; d_gene: TRBD1; v_gene: TRBV19; CDR3aa: CASSKGETGDTEAFF; CDR3nt: TGTGCCAGTAGTAAAGGGGAAACAGGGGATACTGAAGCTTTCTTT
j_gene: TRBJ2-1; abundance: -; d_gene: -; v_gene: TRBV19; CDR3aa: CASSTGLYNEQFF; CDR3nt: TGTGCCAGTAGTACAGGGTTATACAATGAGCAGTTCTTC
j_gene: TRBJ1-4; abundance: -; d_gene: -; v_gene: TRBV7-2; CDR3aa: CASSPDRTEKLFF; CDR3nt: TGTGCCAGCAGCCCGGACAGAACGGAAAAACTGTTTTTT
j_gene: TRBJ2-5; abundance: -; d_gene: -; v_gene: TRBV27; CDR3aa: CASSPRLGIQTQYF; CDR3nt: TGTGCCAGCAGTCCCCGACTAGGAATCCAGACCCAGTACTTC
j_gene: TRBJ1-2; abundance: -; d_gene: -; v_gene: TRBV27; CDR3aa: CASKSRQNNYGYTF; CDR3nt: TGTGCCAGCAAGAGTCGACAGAATAACTATGGCTACACCTTC
j_gene: TRBJ1-6; abundance: -; d_gene: TRBD1; v_gene: TRBV5-1; CDR3aa: CASSLTGDLENSPLHF; CDR3nt: TGCGCCAGCAGCTTAACAGGGGATTTGGAAAATTCACCCCTCCACTTT
j_gene: TRBJ2-3; abundance: -; d_gene: TRBD1; v_gene: TRBV9; CDR3aa: CASSVQGAGSDTQYF; CDR3nt: TGTGCCAGCAGCGTCCAGGGGGCAGGATCAGATACGCAGTATTTT
j_gene: TRBJ1-3; abundance: -; d_gene: TRBD1; v_gene: TRBV18; CDR3aa: CASSPFSGQGGNTIYF; CDR3nt: TGTGCCAGCTCACCTTTTTCTGGACAGGGAGGAAACACCATATATTTT
j_gene: TRBJ1-3; abundance: -; d_gene: -; v_gene: TRBV25-1; CDR3aa: CASTDTSSSGNTIYF; CDR3nt: TGTGCCAGCACGGACACTTCGAGCTCTGGAAACACCATATATTTT
j_gene: TRBJ2-7; abundance: -; d_gene: -; v_gene: TRBV11-2; CDR3aa: CASSFRGGRGPYEQYF; CDR3nt: TGTGCCAGCAGCTTTCGAGGGGGACGGGGCCCCTACGAGCAGTACTTC
j_gene: TRBJ1-4; abundance: -; d_gene: -; v_gene: TRBV4-1; CDR3aa: CASSQPQNEKLFF; CDR3nt: TGCGCCAGCAGCCAACCTCAGAATGAAAAACTGTTTTTT
j_gene: TRBJ1-6; abundance: -; d_gene: -; v_gene: TRBV30; CDR3aa: CAWSKSAPLHF; CDR3nt: TGTGCCTGGAGTAAGTCGGCACCCCTCCACTTT
j_gene: TRBJ2-5; abundance: -; d_gene: -; v_gene: TRBV20-1; CDR3aa: CSGRQETQYF; CDR3nt: TGCAGTGGTCGGCAAGAGACCCAGTACTTC
j_gene: TRBJ1-5; abundance: -; d_gene: -; v_gene: TRBV12-3/TRBV12-4; CDR3aa: CASSSFTGQPQHF; CDR3nt: TGTGCCAGCAGTTCCTTTACGGGTCAGCCCCAGCATTTT
j_gene: TRBJ2-7; abundance: -; d_gene: -; v_gene: TRBV27; CDR3aa: CASSKSNRVNEQYF; CDR3nt: TGTGCCAGCAGTAAGTCAAACAGGGTTAATGAGCAGTACTTC
j_gene: TRBJ1-2; abundance: -; d_gene: TRBD1; v_gene: TRBV29-1; CDR3aa: CSVEERFFDRGRPNYGYTF; CDR3nt: TGCAGCGTTGAAGAGAGGTTTTTCGACAGGGGGCGTCCTAACTATGGCTACACCTTC
j_gene: TRBJ1-5; abundance: few; d_gene: TRBD1; v_gene: TRBV19; CDR3aa: CASSMRTGFSFNQPQHF; CDR3nt: TGTGCCAGTAGTATGCGGACAGGTTTTTCCTTCAATCAGCCCCAGCATTTT
j_gene: TRBJ1-2; abundance: -; d_gene: -; v_gene: TRBV2; CDR3aa: CASRGLDGYTF; CDR3nt: TGTGCCAGCAGGGGGCTGGATGGCTACACCTTC
j_gene: TRBJ1-1; abundance: -; d_gene: -; v_gene: TRBV4-1; CDR3aa: CASSQDAGLDTEAFF; CDR3nt: TGCGCCAGCAGCCAAGACGCAGGGTTGGACACTGAAGCTTTCTTT
j_gene: TRBJ2-3; abundance: once; d_gene: -; v_gene: TRBV4-1; CDR3aa: CASSPQSTDTQYF; CDR3nt: TGCGCCAGCAGCCCCCAAAGCACAGATACGCAGTATTTT
j_gene: TRBJ2-3; abundance: -; d_gene: -; v_gene: TRBV7-9; CDR3aa: CASSISTDTQYF; CDR3nt: TGTGCCAGCAGCATATCCACAGATACGCAGTATTTT
j_gene: TRBJ2-4; abundance: once; d_gene: TRBD2; v_gene: TRBV6-4; CDR3aa: CASRLAGVKNIQYF; CDR3nt: TGTGCCAGCCGACTAGCGGGGGTCAAAAACATTCAGTACTTC
j_gene: TRBJ1-6; abundance: -; d_gene: TRBD1; v_gene: TRBV28; CDR3aa: CASTRQGPSSYNSPLHF; CDR3nt: TGTGCCAGCACCCGACAGGGCCCCAGCTCCTATAATTCACCCCTCCACTTT
j_gene: TRBJ2-2; abundance: -; d_gene: -; v_gene: TRBV19; CDR3aa: CASSIGGHSAGELFF; CDR3nt: TGTGCCAGTAGTATAGGGGGACACTCCGCCGGGGAGCTGTTTTTT
j_gene: TRBJ1-2; abundance: -; d_gene: TRBD1; v_gene: TRBV28; CDR3aa: CASSPGTGLLGGYTF; CDR3nt: TGTGCCAGCAGTCCCGGGACAGGGCTCTTAGGGGGCTACACCTTC
j_gene: TRBJ2-2; abundance: -; d_gene: TRBD1; v_gene: TRBV27; CDR3aa: CASSTRQGDFTGELFF; CDR3nt: TGTGCCAGCAGCACGAGACAGGGGGATTTTACCGGGGAGCTGTTTTTT
j_gene: TRBJ1-1; abundance: -; d_gene: TRBD1; v_gene: TRBV5-1; CDR3aa: CASRLGGISTEAFF; CDR3nt: TGCGCCAGCAGGCTAGGGGGCATCAGCACTGAAGCTTTCTTT
j_gene: TRBJ2-5; abundance: -; d_gene: TRBD2; v_gene: TRBV3-1/TRBV3-2; CDR3aa: CASSQKSGGHQETQYF; CDR3nt: TGTGCCAGCAGCCAGAAGAGCGGGGGGCACCAAGAGACCCAGTACTTC
j_gene: TRBJ2-7; abundance: -; d_gene: -; v_gene: TRBV3-1/TRBV3-2; CDR3aa: CASSYRRTYEQYF; CDR3nt: TGTGCCAGCAGCTATAGGAGAACCTACGAGCAGTACTTC
j_gene: TRBJ1-5; abundance: -; d_gene: -; v_gene: TRBV19; CDR3aa: CASKSSLNQPQHF; CDR3nt: TGTGCCAGTAAATCCTCACTTAATCAGCCCCAGCATTTT
j_gene: TRBJ1-2; abundance: once; d_gene: -; v_gene: TRBV24-1; CDR3aa: CATSDPSGYGYTF; CDR3nt: TGTGCCACCAGTGACCCCAGCGGCTATGGCTACACCTTC
j_gene: TRBJ2-1; abundance: -; d_gene: -; v_gene: TRBV7-2; CDR3aa: CASRIISSYNEQFF; CDR3nt: TGTGCCAGCAGGATTATCAGCTCCTACAATGAGCAGTTCTTC
j_gene: TRBJ2-5; abundance: -; d_gene: TRBD1; v_gene: TRBV6-5; CDR3aa: CASRKTGGVETQYF; CDR3nt: TGTGCCAGTAGGAAGACAGGGGGAGTTGAGACCCAGTACTTC
j_gene: TRBJ2-3; abundance: -; d_gene: TRBD1; v_gene: TRBV18; CDR3aa: CASSPLTGTGRTDTQYF; CDR3nt: TGTGCCAGCTCACCATTGACCGGGACAGGTCGGACAGATACGCAGTATTTT
j_gene: TRBJ1-1; abundance: -; d_gene: TRBD1; v_gene: TRBV5-8; CDR3aa: CASNPRGTGTGAFF; CDR3nt: TGTGCCAGCAACCCGCGCGGGACAGGAACAGGGGCTTTCTTT
j_gene: TRBJ2-2; abundance: -; d_gene: TRBD2; v_gene: TRBV10-3; CDR3aa: CAISSGGNGELFF; CDR3nt: TGTGCCATCAGCTCGGGGGGTAACGGGGAGCTGTTTTTT
j_gene: TRBJ1-2; abundance: once; d_gene: -; v_gene: TRBV30; CDR3aa: CARNWGGDGYTF; CDR3nt: TGTGCCCGCAATTGGGGGGGGGATGGCTACACCTTC